The entry that follows covers one T cell receptor (beta chain) sequence. Libraries were prepared by immunoSEQ multiplex PCR; TCRdb keeps only in-frame clonotypes and omits some of them. The sample contains fewer than 400,000 clones, about 90% of which appear only once. This sample is part of a study of blood T cell repertoires in COVID-19. V trimming: 6 bases; J trimming: 6 bases; junction bases outside the gene matches: 9. From germline, CDR1 is SQVTM and CDR2 ANQGSEA. There are 14 residues in the CDR3. The V gene is TRBV29-1, the J gene TRBJ1-5; TRBD1 agrees at 9 bases. The receptor was isolated from a man between 25 and 39 years old who had recovered from COVID-19. Sample: PBMCs or T cells enriched from blood (not recorded which). The CDR3 DNA reads as TGCAGCGTCGGAAATGACAGGGGGTCTCAGCCCCAGCATTTT. As protein: CSVGNDRGSQPQHF.